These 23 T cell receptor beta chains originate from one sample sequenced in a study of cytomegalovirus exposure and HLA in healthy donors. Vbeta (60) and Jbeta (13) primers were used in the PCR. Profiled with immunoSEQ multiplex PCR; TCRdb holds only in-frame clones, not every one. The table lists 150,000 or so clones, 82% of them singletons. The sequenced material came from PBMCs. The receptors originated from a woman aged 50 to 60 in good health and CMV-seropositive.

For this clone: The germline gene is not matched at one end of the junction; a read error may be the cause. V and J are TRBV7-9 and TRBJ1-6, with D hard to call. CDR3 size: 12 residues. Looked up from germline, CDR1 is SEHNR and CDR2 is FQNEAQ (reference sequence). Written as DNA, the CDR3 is TGTTCCAGCAGCTTAGGAGAGTCACCCCTCCACTTT. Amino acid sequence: CSSSLGESPLHF.

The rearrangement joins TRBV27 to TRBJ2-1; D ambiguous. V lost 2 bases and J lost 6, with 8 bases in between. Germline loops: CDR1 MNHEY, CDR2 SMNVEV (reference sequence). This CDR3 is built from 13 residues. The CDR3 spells CASSLTAFNEQFF. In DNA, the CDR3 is TGTGCCAGCAGTTTAACAGCATTCAATGAGCAGTTCTTC.

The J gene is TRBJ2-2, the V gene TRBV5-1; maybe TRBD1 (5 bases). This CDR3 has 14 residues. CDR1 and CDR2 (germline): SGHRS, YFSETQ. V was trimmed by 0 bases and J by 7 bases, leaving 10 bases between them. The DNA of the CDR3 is TGCGCCAGCAGCTTGGTAGGGGCTGGCGGGGAGCTGTTTTTT. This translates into CASSLVGAGGELFF.

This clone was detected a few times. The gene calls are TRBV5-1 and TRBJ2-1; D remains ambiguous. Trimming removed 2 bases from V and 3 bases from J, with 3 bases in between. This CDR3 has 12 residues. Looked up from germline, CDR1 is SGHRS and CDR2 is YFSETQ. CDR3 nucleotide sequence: TGCGCCAGCAGCTTTAACTACAATGAGCAGTTCTTC. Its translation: CASSFNYNEQFF.

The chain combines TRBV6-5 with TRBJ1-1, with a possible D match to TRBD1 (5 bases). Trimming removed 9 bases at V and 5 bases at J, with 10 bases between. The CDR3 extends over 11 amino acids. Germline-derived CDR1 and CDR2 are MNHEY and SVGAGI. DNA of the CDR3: TGTGCCAGTAATCGGGGGACTGAAGCTTTCTTT. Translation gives CASNRGTEAFF.

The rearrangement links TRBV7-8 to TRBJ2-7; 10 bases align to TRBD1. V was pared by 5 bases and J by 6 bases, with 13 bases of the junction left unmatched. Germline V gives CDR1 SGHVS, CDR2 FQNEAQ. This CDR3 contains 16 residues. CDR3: CASSVRDRGIPAEQYF. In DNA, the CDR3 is TGTGCCAGCAGCGTGAGGGACAGGGGTATTCCGGCCGAGCAGTACTTC. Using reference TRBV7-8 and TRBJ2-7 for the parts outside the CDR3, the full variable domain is GAGVSQSPRYKVAKRGQDVALRCDPISGHVSLFWYQQALGQGPEFLTYFQNEAQLDKSGLPSDRFFAERPEGSVSTLKIQRTQQEDSAVYLCASSVRDRGIPAEQYFGPGTRLTVT.

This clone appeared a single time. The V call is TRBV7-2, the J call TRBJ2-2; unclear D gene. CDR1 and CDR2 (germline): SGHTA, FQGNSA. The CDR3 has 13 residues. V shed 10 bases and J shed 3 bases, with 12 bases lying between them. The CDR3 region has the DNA TGTGCCATTGCCGGGTCTTACACCGGGGAGCTGTTTTTT. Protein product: CAIAGSYTGELFF.

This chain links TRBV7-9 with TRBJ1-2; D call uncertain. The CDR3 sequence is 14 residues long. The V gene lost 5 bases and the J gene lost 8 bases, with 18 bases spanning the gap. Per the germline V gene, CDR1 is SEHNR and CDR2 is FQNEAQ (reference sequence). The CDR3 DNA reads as TGTGCCAGCAGCAGTGCTGGTACGACTGCGGGCTACACCTTC. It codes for CASSSAGTTAGYTF.

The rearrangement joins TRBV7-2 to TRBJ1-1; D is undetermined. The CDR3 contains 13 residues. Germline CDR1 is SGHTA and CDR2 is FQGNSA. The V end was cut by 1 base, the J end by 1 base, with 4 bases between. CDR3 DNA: TGTGCCAGCAGCTTAGGTCGGAACACTGAAGCTTTCTTT. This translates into CASSLGRNTEAFF.

CDR3 protein: CASSRTSGGSYEQYF. The DNA for the CDR3 is TGTGCCAGCAGCCGGACTAGCGGGGGAAGTTACGAGCAGTACTTC. The genes are TRBV6-1 and TRBJ2-7; 13 nucleotides match TRBD2. CDR3 length equals 15 residues. Germline V gene lookup returns CDR1 MNHNS and CDR2 SASEGT. J was trimmed by 4 bases and V by 6 bases; bases with no gene match: 6.

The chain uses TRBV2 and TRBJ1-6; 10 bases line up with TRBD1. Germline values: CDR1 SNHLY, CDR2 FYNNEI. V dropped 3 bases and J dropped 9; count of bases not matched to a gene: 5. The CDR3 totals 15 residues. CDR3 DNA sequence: TGTGCCAGCAGTGAGTCAGGACAGGGGGGTTCACCCCTCCACTTT. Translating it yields CASSESGQGGSPLHF. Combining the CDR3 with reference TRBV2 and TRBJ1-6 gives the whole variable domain EPEVTQTPSHQVTQMGQEVILRCVPISNHLYFYWYRQILGQKVEFLVSFYNNEISEKSEIFDDQFSVERPDGSNFTLKIRSTKLEDSAMYFCASSESGQGGSPLHFGNGTRLTVT.

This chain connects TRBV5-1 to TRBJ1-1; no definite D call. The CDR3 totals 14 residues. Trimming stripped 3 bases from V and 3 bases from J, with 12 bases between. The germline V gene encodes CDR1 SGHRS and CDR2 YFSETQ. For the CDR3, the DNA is TGCGCCAGCAGCTCGACACCGGCCGACACTGAAGCTTTCTTT. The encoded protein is CASSSTPADTEAFF.

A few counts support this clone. CDR3 DNA: TGTGCCAGCAGCTTGGAGAGCGGGGGAAACGAGCAGTACTTC. Encoded protein: CASSLESGGNEQYF. The chain links TRBV5-5 to TRBJ2-7; 8 bases agree with TRBD2. Germline trimming cut 0 bases from V and 5 bases from J; bases unmatched to any gene: 4. CDR1 is SGHKS and CDR2 is YYEKEE in the germline V gene (reference sequence). The CDR3 covers 14 residues.

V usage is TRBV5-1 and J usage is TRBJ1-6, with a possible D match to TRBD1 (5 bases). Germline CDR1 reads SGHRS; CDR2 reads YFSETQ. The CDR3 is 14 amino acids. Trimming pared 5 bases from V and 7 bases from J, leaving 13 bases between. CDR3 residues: CASRGEGRNSPLHF. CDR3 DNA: TGCGCCAGCAGGGGAGAGGGGAGGAATTCACCCCTCCACTTT.

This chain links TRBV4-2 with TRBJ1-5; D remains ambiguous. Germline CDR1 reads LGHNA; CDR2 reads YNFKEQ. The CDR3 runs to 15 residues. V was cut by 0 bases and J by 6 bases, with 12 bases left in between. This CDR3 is CASSQETGMGQPQHF. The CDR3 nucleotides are TGTGCCAGCAGCCAAGAGACCGGGATGGGTCAGCCCCAGCATTTT.

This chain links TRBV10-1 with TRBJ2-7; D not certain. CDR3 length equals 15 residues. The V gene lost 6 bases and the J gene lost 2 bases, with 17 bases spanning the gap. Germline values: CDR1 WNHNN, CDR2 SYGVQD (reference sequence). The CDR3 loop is CASRPTLDRAYEQYF. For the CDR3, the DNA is TGCGCCAGCAGACCGACTTTGGATCGCGCCTACGAGCAGTACTTC.

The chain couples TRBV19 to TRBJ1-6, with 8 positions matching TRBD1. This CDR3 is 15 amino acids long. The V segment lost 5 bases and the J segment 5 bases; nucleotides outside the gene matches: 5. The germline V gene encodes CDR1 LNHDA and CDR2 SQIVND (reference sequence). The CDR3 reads CASSSGQGNNSPLHF. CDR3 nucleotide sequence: TGTGCCAGTAGTTCCGGACAGGGCAATAATTCACCCCTCCACTTT.

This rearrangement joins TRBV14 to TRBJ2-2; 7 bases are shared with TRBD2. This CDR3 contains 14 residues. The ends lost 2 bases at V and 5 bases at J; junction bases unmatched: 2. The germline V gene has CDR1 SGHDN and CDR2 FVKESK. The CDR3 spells CASSQWGGTGELFF. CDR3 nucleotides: TGTGCCAGCAGCCAATGGGGGGGGACCGGGGAGCTGTTTTTT. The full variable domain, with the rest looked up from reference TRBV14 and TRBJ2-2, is EAGVTQFPSHSVIEKGQTVTLRCDPISGHDNLYWYRRVMGKEIKFLLHFVKESKQDESGMPNNRFLAERTGGTYSTLKVQPAELEDSGVYFCASSQWGGTGELFFGEGSRLTVL.

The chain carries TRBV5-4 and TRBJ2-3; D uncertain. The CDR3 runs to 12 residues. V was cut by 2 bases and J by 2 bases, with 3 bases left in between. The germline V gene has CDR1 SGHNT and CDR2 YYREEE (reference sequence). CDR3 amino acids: CASSFHTDTQYF. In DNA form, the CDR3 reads TGTGCCAGCAGCTTCCACACAGATACGCAGTATTTT.

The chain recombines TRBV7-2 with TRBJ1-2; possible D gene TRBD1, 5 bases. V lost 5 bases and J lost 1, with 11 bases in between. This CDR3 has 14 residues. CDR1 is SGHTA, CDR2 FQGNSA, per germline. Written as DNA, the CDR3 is TGTGCCAGCAGCCCGCCCCAGGGTAACTATGGCTACACCTTC. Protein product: CASSPPQGNYGYTF.

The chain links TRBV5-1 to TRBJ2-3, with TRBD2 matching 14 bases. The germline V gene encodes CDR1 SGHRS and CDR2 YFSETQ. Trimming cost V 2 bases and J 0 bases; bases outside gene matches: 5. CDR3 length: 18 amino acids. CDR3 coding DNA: TGCGCCAGCAGCTTCGGACTAGCGGGGGGTGGGAGCACAGATACGCAGTATTTT. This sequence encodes CASSFGLAGGGSTDTQYF.

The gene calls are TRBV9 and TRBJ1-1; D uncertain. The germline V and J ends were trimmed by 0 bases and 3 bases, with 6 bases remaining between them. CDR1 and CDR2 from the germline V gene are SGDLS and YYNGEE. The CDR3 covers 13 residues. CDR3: CASSVGADTEAFF. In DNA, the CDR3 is TGTGCCAGCAGCGTAGGGGCCGACACTGAAGCTTTCTTT.

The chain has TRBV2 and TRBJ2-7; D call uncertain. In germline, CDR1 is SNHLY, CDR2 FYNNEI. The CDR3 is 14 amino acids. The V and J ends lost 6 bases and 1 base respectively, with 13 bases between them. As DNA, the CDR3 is TGTGCCAGCAGCCCAATTGGTAGTTCCTACGAGCAGTACTTC. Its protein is CASSPIGSSYEQYF.